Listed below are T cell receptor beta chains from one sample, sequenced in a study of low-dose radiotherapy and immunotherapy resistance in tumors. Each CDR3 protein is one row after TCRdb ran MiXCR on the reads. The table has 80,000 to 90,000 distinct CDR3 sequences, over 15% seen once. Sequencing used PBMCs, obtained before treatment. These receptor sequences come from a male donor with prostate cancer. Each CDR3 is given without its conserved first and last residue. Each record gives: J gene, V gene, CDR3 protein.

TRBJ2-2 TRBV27 ASSPRGTSRSGELF
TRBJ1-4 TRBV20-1 SASGQGLAEKLFF
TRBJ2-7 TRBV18 ASSLDRGPYEQY
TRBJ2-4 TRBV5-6 ASSLGLAGAMD
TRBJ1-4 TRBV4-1 ASSQPYRGRNEKLF
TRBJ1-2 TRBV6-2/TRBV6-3 ASSADSGYGYT
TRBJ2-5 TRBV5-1 ASSLLWESALGTQY
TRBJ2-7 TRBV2 ASIPQVYSYEQY
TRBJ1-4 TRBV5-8 ASSSRVGCSTQLMKNCF
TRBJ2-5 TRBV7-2 ASSLVGSNQETQY
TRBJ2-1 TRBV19 ASRQDGDNEQF
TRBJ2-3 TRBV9 ASSVGVLGTDTQY
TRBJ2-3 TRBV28 ASSSVPRGADTQY
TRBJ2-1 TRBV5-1 ASSLTLQGVRDNEQF
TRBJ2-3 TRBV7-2 ATRSLDTDTQY
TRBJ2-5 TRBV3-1 ASSLTSGGPETQY
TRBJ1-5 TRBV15 ATAAVGGNQPQH
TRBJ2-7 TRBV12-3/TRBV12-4 ASSPSGQSYEQY
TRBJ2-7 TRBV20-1 SLQGQLYEQY
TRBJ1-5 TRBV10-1 ASFPQYQPQH
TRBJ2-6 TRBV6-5 ASSGSHGGTSGANVLT
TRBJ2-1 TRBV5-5 ASQAAVEQF
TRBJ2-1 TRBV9 ASSVSGGPREQF
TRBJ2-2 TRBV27 ASSPRRGTHRELF
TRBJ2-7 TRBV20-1 SALDRGHEQY
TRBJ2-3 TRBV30 AWEGGTDTQY
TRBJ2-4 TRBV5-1 ASSLGGGEAKNIQY
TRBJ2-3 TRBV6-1 ASSEVQGADTQY
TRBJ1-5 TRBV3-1 ASIQGNIGPQH
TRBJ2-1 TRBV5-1 ASSFALAGANEQF
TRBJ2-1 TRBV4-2 ASSLGPNANEQF
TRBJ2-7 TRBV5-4 ASSKAGTSYEQY
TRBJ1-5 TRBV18 ASSPSQGRSNQPQH
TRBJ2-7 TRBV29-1 SVEQGGGSYEQY
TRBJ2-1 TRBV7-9 ASSPRLDSYNEQF
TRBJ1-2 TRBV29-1 TRTASYGYT
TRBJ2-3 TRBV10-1 ASSEWFDSSSTDTQY
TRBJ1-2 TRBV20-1 SAPTRDRGNGYT
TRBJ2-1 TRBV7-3 ASSSGLAPHEQF
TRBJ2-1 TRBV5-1 ASSLRQGTMNEQF
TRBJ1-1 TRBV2 ASSLGQGATEAF
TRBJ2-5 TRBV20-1 SASRSQGETQY
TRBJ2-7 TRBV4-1 ASSPLGRRVYEQY
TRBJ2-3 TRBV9 ASSVQGLPGTDTQY
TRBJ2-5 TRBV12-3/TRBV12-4 ASSFTSIRAGGTETQY
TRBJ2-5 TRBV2 ASSDGTQY
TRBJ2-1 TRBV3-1 ASSQGLSGGMWQF
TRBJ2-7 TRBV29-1 SVDHGGEQY
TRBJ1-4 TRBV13 ASSRGTLGEKLF
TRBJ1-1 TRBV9 ASSGTWGNTEAF
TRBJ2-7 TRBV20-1 SPIPLGAYEQY
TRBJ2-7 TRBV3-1 ASSQGTSGGTYEQY
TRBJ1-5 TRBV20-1 SAKTGDLTQPQH
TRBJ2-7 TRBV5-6 ASSFDRESYEQY